This T cell receptor (beta chain) is drawn from a study of T cells and copy number aberrations in small-cell lung cancer (dated by TCRdb to the early 2020s). In the study overall: TCR repertoire sequencing was paired with whole-exome sequencing of the same tumor regions to relate T cell metrics to mutations and copy number aberrations. Tumor TCR data existed for around 17 patients, while around 13 patients had TCR data covering both tumor and normal tissue. General study outcomes and caveats: The study was limited by a small sample size because surgical resection is uncommon in small-cell lung cancer, and validation of the findings is required. Compared with adjacent lung tissue, tumors showed lower T-cell density, richness and clonality, although the density difference was not significant. Every specimen was formalin-fixed paraffin-embedded tissue, a material known to introduce sequencing artifacts.

The donors were limited-stage small-cell lung cancer patients who had surgical resection in Hangzhou, China, between the late 2000s and the early 2020s. Every donor went straight to surgery with no preoperative chemotherapy or radiotherapy, and no donor was given immunotherapy either before or after surgery. All 20 or so patients in the sequenced cohort were identified as smokers or heavy second-hand smokers. Adjacent normal lung was taken at least 2 cm away from the tumor margin, and two pathologists confirmed by morphology that the adjacent normal lung was free of malignant cells. The study used multi-region TCR-beta sequencing of resected limited-stage small-cell lung cancers together with tumor-adjacent lung tissue to characterize T cell repertoire heterogeneity. The AllPrep DNA/RNA FFPE Kit (Qiagen) was used to extract genomic DNA from the FFPE tissue. Using multiplexed V- and J-gene primers, the immunoSEQ hsTCRB Kit amplified TCR-beta CDR3 regions from genomic DNA. Unique DNA barcodes were added in a second PCR, and samples were pooled together with a negative and a positive control. Sequencing of the pooled TCR-beta libraries was performed on an Illumina MiSeq using a 150-cycle paired-end protocol. In the paper's pipeline: Adaptive Biotechnologies processed the raw sequencing data and produced a report containing normalized, annotated TCR-beta repertoires. To compute T-cell density, TCR-beta templates were normalized to usable DNA, with usable DNA estimated through amplification of housekeeping genes. Richness was the count of unique rearrangements, and clonality was defined as 1 minus Pielou's evenness. Entries here come from immuneACCESS through TCRdb and include only in-frame sequences with V and J called. Some clones fail to appear in such tables; in the studies checked, an unresolved V gene covers under half of the shortfall, and the cause of the remainder is unknown. The V and J calls and clone size are taken from that table; D and trimming were inferred from the DNA. The sample contains fewer than 10,000 clones, about 80% of them found a single time. The biggest ten clones account for 30% to 35% of the sample.

Per the germline V gene (reference sequence), SGHKS is the CDR1 and YYEKEE is the CDR2. The CDR3 starts with the cysteine, ends with the phenylalanine, and has 14 residues. The only DNA kept is the CDR3, 42 bases in frame from the first base. The V and J ends are trimmed by 0 bases and 6 bases, leaving 9 bases between them. As for this clone: It lacks a known antigen. No base quality information exists; no much larger clone differs at one position.

The clonotype was recovered from a man between 60 and 70 years old with small cell lung cancer. The V gene is TRBV5-5 and the J gene is TRBJ2-2; no D gene can be assigned with confidence. Sequencing input: normal tissue next to the tumor. The nucleotide sequence reads as follows: TGTGCCAGCAGCTTGGTGAATATGGCCGGGGAGCTGTTTTTT. Translated, it gives CASSLVNMAGELFF.